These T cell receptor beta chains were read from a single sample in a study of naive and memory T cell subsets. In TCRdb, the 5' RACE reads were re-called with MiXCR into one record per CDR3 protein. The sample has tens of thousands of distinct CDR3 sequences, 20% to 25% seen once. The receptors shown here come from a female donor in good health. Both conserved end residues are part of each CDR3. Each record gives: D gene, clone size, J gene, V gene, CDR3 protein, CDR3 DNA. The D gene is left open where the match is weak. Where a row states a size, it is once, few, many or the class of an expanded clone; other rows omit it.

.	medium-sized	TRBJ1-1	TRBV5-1	CASSLEDRKAFF	TGCGCCAGCAGCTTGGAGGACAGAAAAGCTTTCTTT
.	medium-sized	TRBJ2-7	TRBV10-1	CASSESAGRQYF	TGCGCCAGCAGTGAGTCGGCCGGGAGGCAGTACTTC
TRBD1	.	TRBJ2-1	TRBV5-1	CASCRTGFSYNEQFF	TGCGCCAGCTGCCGGACAGGGTTTTCCTACAATGAGCAGTTCTTC
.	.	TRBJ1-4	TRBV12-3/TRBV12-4	CASSTGGETTNEKLFF	TGTGCCAGCAGTACCGGGGGAGAGACAACTAATGAAAAACTGTTTTTT
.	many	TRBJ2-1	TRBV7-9	CASSLPSAEQFF	TGTGCCAGCAGCTTACCATCGGCTGAGCAGTTCTTC
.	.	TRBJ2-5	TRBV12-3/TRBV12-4	CASSLAWGRETQYF	TGTGCCAGCAGTTTAGCGTGGGGCCGGGAGACCCAGTACTTC
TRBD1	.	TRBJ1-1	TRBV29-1	CSVYRGIRETNTEAFF	TGCAGCGTTTACAGGGGGATAAGAGAGACGAACACTGAAGCTTTCTTT
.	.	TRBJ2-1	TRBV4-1	CASTLGHEQFF	TGCGCCAGCACCCTTGGTCATGAGCAGTTCTTC
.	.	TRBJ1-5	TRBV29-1	CSFTAENQPQHF	TGCAGCTTTACCGCGGAAAATCAGCCCCAGCATTTT
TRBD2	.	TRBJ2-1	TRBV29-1	CSVGLSGRNNEQFF	TGCAGCGTTGGACTTAGCGGGAGGAACAATGAGCAGTTCTTC
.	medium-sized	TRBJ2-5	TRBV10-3	CAISDRAPQETQYF	TGTGCCATCAGTGACAGGGCCCCGCAAGAGACCCAGTACTTC